The 12 T cell receptor beta chains reported below all come from one sample, sequenced in a study of blood T cell repertoires in COVID-19 (dated by TCRdb to 2020 to 2021). Libraries were constructed by the immunoSEQ multiplex PCR assay. Entries here come from immuneACCESS through TCRdb and include only in-frame sequences with V and J called. Some clones fail to appear in such tables; in the studies checked, an unresolved V gene covers under half of the shortfall, and the cause of the remainder is unknown. This sample gives 150,000 or so clones in total; approximately 81% of them show up just once. The ten top clones hold 15% to 20% of the sample. The sample comprised PBMCs or T cells enriched from blood (not recorded which). The source is a man between 60 and 70 years old who had recovered from COVID-19.

V is TRBV7-9 and J is TRBJ2-7; 8 nucleotides match TRBD2. Germline CDR1 and CDR2: SEHNR and FQNEAQ (reference sequence). This CDR3 is built from 14 residues. Losses at the gene ends were 0 bases for V and 2 bases for J; bases not matched to a gene: 0. CDR3 bases: TGTGCCAGCAGCTTAGCGGGACTAGCCTACGAGCAGTACTTC. As protein: CASSLAGLAYEQYF.

In the case of this clone: Other DNA sequences in the same sample also yield this CDR3. The chain has TRBV5-1 and TRBJ2-7, with a possible D match to TRBD2 (6 bases). From germline, CDR1 is SGHRS and CDR2 YFSETQ. CDR3 size: 13 residues. Trimming cost V 3 bases and J 4 bases, with 11 bases left between them. The CDR3 coding sequence is TGCGCCAGCAGCTCTGCGGGAAGTTACGAGCAGTACTTC. It is translated as CASSSAGSYEQYF.

The J gene is TRBJ2-7, the V gene TRBV6-5, with D possibly being TRBD2 (6 bases). Trimming cost V 4 bases and J 6 bases, with 19 bases left between them. The CDR3 is 15 residues long. Germline-derived CDR1 and CDR2 are MNHEY and SVGAGI. CDR3 in amino acids: CASSSRRERRGEQYF. In DNA form, the CDR3 reads TGTGCCAGCAGTTCCCGTCGGGAGAGACGGGGCGAGCAGTACTTC.

This chain connects TRBV19 to TRBJ2-2; possibly TRBD2 for D (5 bases). The CDR3 consists of 13 residues. In germline, CDR1 is LNHDA, CDR2 SQIVND (reference sequence). CDR3 sequence (DNA): TGTGCAACAGTAGGGAGGAACACCGGGGAGCTGTTTTTT. Its protein is CATVGRNTGELFF.

The CDR3 DNA sequence: TGTGCCAGCAGCTCGGGACAGCCCAATCAGCCCCAGCATTTT. The encoded protein is CASSSGQPNQPQHF. The chain employs TRBV7-6 and TRBJ1-5; 7 bases align to TRBD1. The CDR3 has 14 residues. Germline lookup yields CDR1 SGHVS and CDR2 FNYEAQ. J lost 3 bases, V lost 4 bases, and 3 bases had no gene match.

This chain connects TRBV11-3 to TRBJ2-2; 8 nucleotides align to TRBD2. V lost 1 base, J lost 1 base, and 2 bases stayed unmatched. From germline, CDR1 is SGHNT and CDR2 YENEEA. The CDR3 has 16 residues. The CDR3 region is CASSLVLAGNTGELFF. The CDR3 DNA follows: TGTGCCAGCAGCTTAGTCCTAGCGGGGAACACCGGGGAGCTGTTTTTT.

This clone was observed a single time. V gene TRBV3-1 (or the pseudogene TRBV3-2) combines with J gene TRBJ2-4; TRBD2 is a possible D gene (5 bases). The CDR3 consists of 16 residues. Germline CDR1 and CDR2: LGHDT and YNNKEL (reference sequence). V was clipped by 2 bases and J by 0 bases, with 11 bases between them. This chain's CDR3 is CASSQPFGGAKNIQYF. CDR3 bases: TGTGCCAGCAGCCAACCATTCGGAGGAGCCAAAAACATTCAGTACTTC.

This clone was seen a handful of times. V is TRBV7-6 and J is TRBJ1-6; D is unclear. The CDR3 runs 18 residues. V was clipped by 5 bases and J by 6 bases, with 23 bases between them. Germline-derived CDR1 and CDR2 are SGHVS and FNYEAQ. In nucleotides, the CDR3 is TGTGCCAGCAGCCCCTGGGGAGCCGGGCCAACAATTAATTCACCCCTCCACTTT. Translation: CASSPWGAGPTINSPLHF.

This chain connects TRBV11-1 to TRBJ2-5, with 14 bases that match TRBD2. The CDR3 contains 16 residues. With V trimmed by 3 bases and J by 4 bases, 4 bases remained unmatched. The V gene's germline CDR1 is SGHAT and CDR2 FQDESV (reference sequence). The CDR3 DNA reads TGTGCCAGCAGCTTGGGACTAGCGGGGGTCGCAGAGACCCAGTACTTC. Its protein is CASSLGLAGVAETQYF.

This clone occurred once. The chain couples TRBV7-8 to TRBJ1-4; D may be TRBD1 (6 bases). The CDR3 runs 15 residues. From germline, CDR1 is SGHVS and CDR2 FQNEAQ. The ends were cut back, 5 bases at V and 8 bases at J, with 18 bases in the middle. The CDR3 bases are TGTGCCAGCAGCGTTACAGGGCCTTGGGTCGAAAAACTGTTTTTT. Protein: CASSVTGPWVEKLFF.

This chain joins TRBV10-1 and TRBJ2-5; possibly TRBD1 for D (6 bases). Trimming removed 0 bases from V and 8 bases from J, with 16 bases in between. This CDR3 has 15 amino acids. Germline V gene data show CDR1 as WNHNN and CDR2 as SYGVQD (reference sequence). The chain's CDR3 is CASSESRTAGLTQYF. The CDR3 DNA is TGCGCCAGCAGTGAGTCGCGGACAGCCGGACTTACCCAGTACTTC.

The chain couples TRBV7-2 to TRBJ1-1; 9 bases agree with TRBD1. This CDR3 comprises 15 residues. Germline V gene data show CDR1 as SGHTA and CDR2 as FQGNSA. With 4 bases clipped from V and 0 bases from J, the junction kept 3 bases outside the gene matches. CDR3 coding DNA: TGTGCCAGCAGCTCGACAGGGGGGATGAACACTGAAGCTTTCTTT. This codes for CASSSTGGMNTEAFF.